This T cell receptor beta chain emerged from a study of Graves' ophthalmopathy and Graves' hyperthyroidism. Study observations and caveats: Discriminating ophthalmopathy from stable hyperthyroidism, a 13-signature model attained a sensitivity of 87.88% and a specificity of approximately 81%.

The V end lost 3 bases, the J end lost 8 bases, and 13 bases lay between the germline ends. The CDR3 consists of 12 residues. From germline, CDR1 is SQVTM and CDR2 ANQGSEA. The study amplified TCR beta CDR3 regions using RNA transcripts. After a first-round RT-PCR with HTBI primers, a second-round multiplex PCR was run. TCRdb ran MiXCR on the multiplex PCR reads and lists one entry per CDR3 protein. The table has around 1.1 million distinct CDR3 sequences, about 36% seen once; the top ten hold 8.5% to 14%. This clonotype was observed a few times. Its antigen is not identified. Ineligible for inclusion were patients with other autoimmune diseases, uncontrolled infections, pregnancy or lactation. Patients were diagnosed from clinical symptoms, serum thyroxine, TRAb, thyroid ultrasound and orbital computed tomography.

The TCR sequence derives from an adult man with Graves' hyperthyroidism. This sequence joins TRBV29-1 and TRBJ2-5, with D perhaps TRBD2 (6 bases). The sample comprised peripheral blood or thyroid tissue (not recorded which). DNA for the CDR3: TGCAGCGTTGATCGAGGGCGGGGCACCCAGTACTTC. It is translated as CSVDRGRGTQYF.